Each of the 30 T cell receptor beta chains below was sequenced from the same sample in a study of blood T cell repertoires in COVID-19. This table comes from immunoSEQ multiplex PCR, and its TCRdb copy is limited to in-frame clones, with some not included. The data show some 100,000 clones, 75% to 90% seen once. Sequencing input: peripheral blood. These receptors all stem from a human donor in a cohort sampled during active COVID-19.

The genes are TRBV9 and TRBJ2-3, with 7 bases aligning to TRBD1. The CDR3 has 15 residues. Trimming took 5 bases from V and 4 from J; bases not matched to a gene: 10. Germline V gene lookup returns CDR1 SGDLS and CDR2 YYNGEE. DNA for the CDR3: TGTGCCAGCAGAGGGGACAGCCTAGACGCAGATACGCAGTATTTT. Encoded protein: CASRGDSLDADTQYF.

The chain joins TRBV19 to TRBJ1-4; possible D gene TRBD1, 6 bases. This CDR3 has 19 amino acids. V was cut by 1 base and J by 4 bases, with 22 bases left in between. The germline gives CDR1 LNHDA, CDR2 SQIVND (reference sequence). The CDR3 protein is CASSIGDRPNPILNEKLFF. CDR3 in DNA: TGTGCCAGTAGTATAGGTGACAGGCCGAACCCGATACTTAATGAAAAACTGTTTTTT.

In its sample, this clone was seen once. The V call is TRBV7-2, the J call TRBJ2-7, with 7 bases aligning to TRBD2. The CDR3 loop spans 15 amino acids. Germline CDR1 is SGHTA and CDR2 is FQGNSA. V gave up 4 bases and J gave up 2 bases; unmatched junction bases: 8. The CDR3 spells CASSSRLGGTYEQYF. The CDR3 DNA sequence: TGTGCCAGCAGCTCCCGGCTGGGGGGGACCTACGAGCAGTACTTC.

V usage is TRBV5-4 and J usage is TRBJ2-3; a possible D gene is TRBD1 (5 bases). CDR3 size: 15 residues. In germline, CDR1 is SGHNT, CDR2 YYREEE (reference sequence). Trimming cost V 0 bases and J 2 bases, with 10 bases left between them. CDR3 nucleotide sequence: TGTGCCAGCAGCTTGGAACAGGACCTCACAGATACGCAGTATTTT. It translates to CASSLEQDLTDTQYF.

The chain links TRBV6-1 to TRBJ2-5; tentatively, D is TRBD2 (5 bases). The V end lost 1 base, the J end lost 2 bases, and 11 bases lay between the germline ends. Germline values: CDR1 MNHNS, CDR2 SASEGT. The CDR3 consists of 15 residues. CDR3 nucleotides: TGTGCCAGCAGTGAAGAGGATGGGAGTCAAGAGACCCAGTACTTC. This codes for CASSEEDGSQETQYF.

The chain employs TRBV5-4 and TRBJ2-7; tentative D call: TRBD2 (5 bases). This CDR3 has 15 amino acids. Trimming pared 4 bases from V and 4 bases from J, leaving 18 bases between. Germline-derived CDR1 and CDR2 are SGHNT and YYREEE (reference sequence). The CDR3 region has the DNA TGTGCCAGCAGCCCCGATCCGGGATCTTTTTACGAGCAGTACTTC. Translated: CASSPDPGSFYEQYF. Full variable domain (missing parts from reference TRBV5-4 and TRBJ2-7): ETGVTQSPTHLIKTRGQQVTLRCSSQSGHNTVSWYQQALGQGPQFIFQYYREEENGRGNFPPRFSGLQFPNYSSELNVNALELDDSALYLCASSPDPGSFYEQYFGPGTRLTVT.

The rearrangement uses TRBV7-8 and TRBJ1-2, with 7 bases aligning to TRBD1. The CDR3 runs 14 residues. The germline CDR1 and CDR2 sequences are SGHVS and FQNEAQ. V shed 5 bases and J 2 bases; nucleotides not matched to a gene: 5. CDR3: CASSVEGQNYGYTF. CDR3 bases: TGTGCCAGCAGCGTTGAGGGACAGAACTATGGCTACACCTTC.

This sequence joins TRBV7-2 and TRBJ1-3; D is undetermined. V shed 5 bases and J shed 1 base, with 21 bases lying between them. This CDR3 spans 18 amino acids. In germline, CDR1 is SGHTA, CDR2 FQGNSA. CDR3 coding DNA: TGTGCCAGCAGCCTACCCCGGGAGTCCTTCTCTTCTGGAAACACCATATATTTT. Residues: CASSLPRESFSSGNTIYF.

The CDR3 sequence is CASSTEDRGWETQYF. The CDR3 nucleotides are TGTGCCAGTAGTACGGAGGACAGGGGGTGGGAGACCCAGTACTTC. V is TRBV19 and J is TRBJ2-5, with TRBD1 matching over 10 bases. The CDR3 runs 15 residues. Per the germline V gene, CDR1 is LNHDA and CDR2 is SQIVND (reference sequence). Germline trimming cut 4 bases from V and 5 bases from J; bases unmatched to any gene: 7. Together with reference TRBV19 and TRBJ2-5, the CDR3 gives the full variable domain: DGGITQSPKYLFRKEGQNVTLSCEQNLNHDAMYWYRQDPGQGLRLIYYSQIVNDFQKGDIAEGYSVSREKKESFPLTVTSAQKNPTAFYLCASSTEDRGWETQYFGPGTRLLVL.

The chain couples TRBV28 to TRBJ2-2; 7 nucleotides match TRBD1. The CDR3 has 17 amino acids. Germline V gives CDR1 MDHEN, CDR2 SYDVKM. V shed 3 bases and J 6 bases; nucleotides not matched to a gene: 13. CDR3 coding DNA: TGTGCCAGCAGTTTTATGGGAAAGGGGGCGTCGGCCGGGGAGCTGTTTTTT. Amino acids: CASSFMGKGASAGELFF.

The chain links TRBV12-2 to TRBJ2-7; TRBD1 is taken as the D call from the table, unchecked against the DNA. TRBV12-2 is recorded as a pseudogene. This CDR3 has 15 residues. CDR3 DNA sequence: TGTGCAAGTCGCTTACCCCGAACAGTTTTCTACGAGCAGTACTTC. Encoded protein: CASRLPRTVFYEQYF.

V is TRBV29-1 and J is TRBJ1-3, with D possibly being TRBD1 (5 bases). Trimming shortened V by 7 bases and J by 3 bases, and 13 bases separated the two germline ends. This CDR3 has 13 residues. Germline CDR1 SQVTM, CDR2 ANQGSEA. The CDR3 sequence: CSGLGGGGNTIYF. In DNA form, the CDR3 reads TGCAGCGGGCTGGGGGGTGGTGGAAACACCATATATTTT.

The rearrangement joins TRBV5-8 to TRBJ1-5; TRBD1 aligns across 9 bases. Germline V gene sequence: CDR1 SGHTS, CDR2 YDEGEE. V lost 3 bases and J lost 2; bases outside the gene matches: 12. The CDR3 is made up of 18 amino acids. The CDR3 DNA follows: TGTGCCAGCAGCTCAAACCGGGACAGGGTAGTAGGCAATCAGCCCCAGCATTTT. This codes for CASSSNRDRVVGNQPQHF. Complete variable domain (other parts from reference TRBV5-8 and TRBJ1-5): EAGVTQSPTHLIKTRGQQATLRCSPISGHTSVYWYQQALGLGLQFLLWYDEGEERNRGNFPPRFSGRQFPNYSSELNVNALELEDSALYLCASSSNRDRVVGNQPQHFGDGTRLSIL.

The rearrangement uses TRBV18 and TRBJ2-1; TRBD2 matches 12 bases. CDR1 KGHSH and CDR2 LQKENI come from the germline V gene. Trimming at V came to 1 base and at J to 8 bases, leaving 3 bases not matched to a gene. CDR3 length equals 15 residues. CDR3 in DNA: TGTGCCAGCTCACCACAGCGACTAGCGGGAGATGAGCAGTTCTTC. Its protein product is CASSPQRLAGDEQFF. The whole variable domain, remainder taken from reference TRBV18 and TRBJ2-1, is NAGVMQNPRHLVRRRGQEARLRCSPMKGHSHVYWYRQLPEEGLKFMVYLQKENIIDESGMPKERFSAEFPKEGPSILRIQQVVRGDSAAYFCASSPQRLAGDEQFFGPGTRLTVL.

In DNA, the CDR3 is TGTGCCAGCAGCTTGGGCGACAGGGGGCCGTACGAGCAGTACTTC. This encodes CASSLGDRGPYEQYF. The V call is TRBV5-4, the J call TRBJ2-7; 10 bases align to TRBD1. Per germline, CDR1 SGHNT and CDR2 YYREEE (reference sequence). The V and J ends lost 0 bases and 4 bases, in that order; junction bases with no gene match: 4. CDR3 length: 15 residues.

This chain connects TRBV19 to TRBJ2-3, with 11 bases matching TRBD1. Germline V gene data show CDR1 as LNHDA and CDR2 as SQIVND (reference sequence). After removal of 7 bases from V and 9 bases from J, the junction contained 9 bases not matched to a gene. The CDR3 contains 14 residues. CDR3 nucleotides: TGTGCCAGTAAAAGGGGGACAGGGGGAGACACGCAGTATTTT. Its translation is CASKRGTGGDTQYF.

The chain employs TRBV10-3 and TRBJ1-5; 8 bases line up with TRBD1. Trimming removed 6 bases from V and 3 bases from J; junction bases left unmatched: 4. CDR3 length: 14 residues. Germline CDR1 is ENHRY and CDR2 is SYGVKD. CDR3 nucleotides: TGTGCCATCAGAGGACAGGGAAACAATCAGCCCCAGCATTTT. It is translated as CAIRGQGNNQPQHF.

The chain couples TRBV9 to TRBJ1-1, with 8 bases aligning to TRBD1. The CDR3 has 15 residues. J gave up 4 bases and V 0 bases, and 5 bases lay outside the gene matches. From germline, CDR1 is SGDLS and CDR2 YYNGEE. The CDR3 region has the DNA TGTGCCAGCAGCGTAGTCCAGGGGGCTATCACTGAAGCTTTCTTT. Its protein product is CASSVVQGAITEAFF.

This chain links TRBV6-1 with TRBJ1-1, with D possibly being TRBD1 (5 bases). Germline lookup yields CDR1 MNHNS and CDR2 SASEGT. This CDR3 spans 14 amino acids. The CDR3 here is CATLAGGANTEAFF. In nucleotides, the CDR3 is TGTGCTACCCTAGCGGGAGGGGCGAACACTGAAGCTTTCTTT.

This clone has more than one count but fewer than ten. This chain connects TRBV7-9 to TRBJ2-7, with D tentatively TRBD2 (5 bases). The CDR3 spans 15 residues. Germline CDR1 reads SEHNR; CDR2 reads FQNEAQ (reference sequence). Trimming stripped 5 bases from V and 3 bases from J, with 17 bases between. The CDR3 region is CASSPRLSGGYEQYF. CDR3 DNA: TGTGCCAGCAGCCCTAGACTTTCAGGAGGCTACGAGCAGTACTTC.

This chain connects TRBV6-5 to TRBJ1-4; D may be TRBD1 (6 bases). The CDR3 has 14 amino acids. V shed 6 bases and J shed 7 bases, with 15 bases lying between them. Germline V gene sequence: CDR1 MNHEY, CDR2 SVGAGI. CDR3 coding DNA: TGTGCCAGCAGACAAGGGGGAAGTGGTGAAAAACTGTTTTTT. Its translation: CASRQGGSGEKLFF.

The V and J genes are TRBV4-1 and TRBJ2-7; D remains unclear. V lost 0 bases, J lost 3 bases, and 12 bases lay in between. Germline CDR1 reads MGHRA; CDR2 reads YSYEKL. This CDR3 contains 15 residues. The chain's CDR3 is CASSQDEAIRYEQYF. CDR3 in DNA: TGCGCCAGCAGCCAAGATGAAGCGATCCGCTACGAGCAGTACTTC.

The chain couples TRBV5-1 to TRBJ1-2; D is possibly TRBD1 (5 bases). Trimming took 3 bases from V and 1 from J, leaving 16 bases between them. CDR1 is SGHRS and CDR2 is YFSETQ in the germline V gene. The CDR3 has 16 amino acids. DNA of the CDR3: TGCGCCAGCAGCTCCCAGGGTCTAGGGGTTAACTATGGCTACACCTTC. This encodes CASSSQGLGVNYGYTF.

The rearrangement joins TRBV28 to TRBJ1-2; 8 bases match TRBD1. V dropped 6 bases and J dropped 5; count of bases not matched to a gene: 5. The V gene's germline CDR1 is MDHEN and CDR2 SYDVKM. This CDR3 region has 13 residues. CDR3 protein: CASRGTGPYGYTF. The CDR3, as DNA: TGTGCCAGCAGGGGGACAGGACCTTATGGCTACACCTTC.

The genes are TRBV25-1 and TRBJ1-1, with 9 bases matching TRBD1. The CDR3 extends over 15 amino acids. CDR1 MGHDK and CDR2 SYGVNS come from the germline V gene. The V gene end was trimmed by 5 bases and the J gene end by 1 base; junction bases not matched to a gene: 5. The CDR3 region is CASSPGTGWNTEAFF. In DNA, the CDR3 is TGTGCCAGCAGTCCCGGGACAGGGTGGAACACTGAAGCTTTCTTT.

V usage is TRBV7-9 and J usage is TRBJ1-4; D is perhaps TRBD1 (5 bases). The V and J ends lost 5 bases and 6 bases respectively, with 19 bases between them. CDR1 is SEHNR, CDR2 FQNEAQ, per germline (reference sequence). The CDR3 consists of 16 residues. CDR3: CASSNQPGILDEKLFF. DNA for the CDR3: TGTGCCAGCAGCAACCAACCAGGGATTCTTGATGAAAAACTGTTTTTT.

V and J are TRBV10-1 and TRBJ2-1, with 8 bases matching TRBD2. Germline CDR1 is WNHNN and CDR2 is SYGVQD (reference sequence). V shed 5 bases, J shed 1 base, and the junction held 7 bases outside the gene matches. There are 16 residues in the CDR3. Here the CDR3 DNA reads TGCGCCAGCAGTTTTCTAGCGGGCGCATCCTACAATGAGCAGTTCTTC. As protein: CASSFLAGASYNEQFF.

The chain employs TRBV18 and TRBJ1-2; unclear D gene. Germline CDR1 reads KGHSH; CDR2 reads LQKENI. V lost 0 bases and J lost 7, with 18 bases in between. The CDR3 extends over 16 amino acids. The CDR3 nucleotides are TGTGCCAGCTCACCACCCTCCGGAGGTGGTATGGGTGGCTACACCTTC. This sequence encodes CASSPPSGGGMGGYTF.

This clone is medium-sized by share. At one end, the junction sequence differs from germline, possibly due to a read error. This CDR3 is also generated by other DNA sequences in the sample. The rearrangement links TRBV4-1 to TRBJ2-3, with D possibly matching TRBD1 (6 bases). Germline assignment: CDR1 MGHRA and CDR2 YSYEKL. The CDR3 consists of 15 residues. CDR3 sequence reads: CASSQGRGGTDTQYF. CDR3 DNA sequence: TGCGCCAGCAGCCAAGGCAGGGGTGGCACGGATACGCAGTATTTT.

Written as DNA, the CDR3 is TGTGCCAGTAGTCCTCGCCAGAGCAATCAGCCCCAGCATTTT. Translating gives CASSPRQSNQPQHF. This chain connects TRBV19 to TRBJ1-5; no clear D. The CDR3 has 14 residues. With 5 bases removed from V and 1 base from J, the gap between germline ends came to 9 bases. CDR1 is LNHDA, CDR2 SQIVND, per germline (reference sequence).